This record covers a single T cell receptor (beta chain). The antigen remains unidentified. Nominally healthy donors were sampled, though unrecorded immune exposures were likely. This CDR3 region has 16 residues. CDR1 is SGHAT and CDR2 is FQNNGV in the germline V gene. V was clipped by 3 bases and J by 5 bases, with 18 bases between them. A multiplex PCR was run with 60 Vbeta primers and 13 Jbeta primers. Generated by immunoSEQ multiplex PCR, the TCRdb table keeps only in-frame clones and is missing some. This sample has some 65,000 clones, with over 50% found just once. This sample was included in a study of cytomegalovirus exposure and HLA in healthy donors. Broader study findings: Later analysis associated a missense DCLRE1C variant with TCR beta V- and J-gene trimming. Segments of the TCR beta V type were, in most cases, productive about 87% or about 30% of the time in an earlier analysis.

Sequenced material: PBMCs. The receptor's source is a man aged 25 to 45 in good health and CMV-seronegative. The J gene is TRBJ2-3, the V gene TRBV11-2; tentatively, D is TRBD2 (6 bases). The CDR3 reads CASSFGSVRRGDTQYF. The DNA of the CDR3 is TGTGCCAGCAGCTTCGGATCAGTAAGGCGGGGAGATACGCAGTATTTT.